One T cell receptor beta chain is described in this entry. Its antigen is not known. Germline V lookup: CDR1 SGHNT, CDR2 YENEEA. Trimming took off 4 bases at V and 0 bases at J, with 22 bases between the two ends. The CDR3 runs to 19 residues. This specimen belongs to a study of T cell repertoires in cytomegalovirus infection. The overall study: Recently described HLA-C-restricted plus well-studied HLA-B-restricted CMV epitopes were used. Both CMV infection and a matching HLA type were indicated by public TCR beta signatures. General study findings and limits: Individuals carrying CMV plus the relevant HLA were identified by cumulative frequency of public TCR beta families.

Using its own MiXCR run on the reads, TCRdb lists one record per CDR3 protein. The sample records about 220,000 distinct CDR3 sequences, about 39% being singletons. The sequences come from CD8+ T cells from cultured PBMCs, collected from culture after CMV antigen stimulation. The source is a human donor in good health (CMV status not recorded). Some clones in this sample may be carry-over from other donors' samples. The chain joins TRBV11-3 to TRBJ1-5, with D possibly TRBD1 on 5 matching bases. The CDR3 nucleotides are TGTGCCAGCAGCTCCAGAAGCCCGGGGCAGGTCCCTAGCAATCAGCCCCAGCATTTT. Its translation is CASSSRSPGQVPSNQPQHF.